This record looks at one T cell receptor beta chain sequence and its context. This receptor's antigen is unknown. There are no base qualities to consult, and no much larger clone falls within one base. From a lookup of the germline V gene, CDR1 and CDR2 are MDHEN and SYDVKM. The CDR3 spans 13 residues, from the cysteine through the phenylalanine. Only the CDR3 region is kept as DNA, spanning 39 bases read in frame from base 1. V loses 7 bases of germline sequence and J loses 0 bases, and the interval between the two ends is 9 bases. The sample originates from a study of T cell changes during pregnancy in multiple sclerosis (dated by TCRdb to between 2019 and 2020). Concerning the study at large: The study looked at changes in the T cell repertoire across pregnancy in women with multiple sclerosis.

To prepare the library, the immunoSEQ multiplex PCR assay was applied. TCRdb took this table from immuneACCESS and kept in-frame rearrangements with V and J called. Such tables lack part of the clones; where checked against another copy, unresolved V genes explain under half of the gap, and the rest is unexplained. The sample data list around 95,000 clones, and roughly nine tenths of these were observed just once. 2% to 3% of the sample comes from the top ten. The chain joins TRBV28 to TRBJ1-1; a tentative D match to TRBD1 spans 6 bases. The clonotype was recovered from a female donor in good health, enrolled as a control in a pregnancy study. The starting material was peripheral blood, obtained after pregnancy. The CDR3 sequence is CASNRAMNTEAFF. The nucleotide sequence is given as TGTGCCAGCAACAGGGCGATGAACACTGAAGCTTTCTTT.